A single sample gave rise to the 28 T cell receptor beta chains below, sequenced in a study of T-cell memory formation after mild COVID-19. TCRdb fed the 5' RACE reads into MiXCR, producing one record per CDR3 protein. The sample carries a few hundred thousand distinct CDR3 sequences, approximately 29% recorded once. The sequenced material came from PBMCs or a T cell subset sorted from them (not recorded which). These receptors were taken from an adult woman who had mild COVID-19 (a few samples of this study predate the infection). Cell type and time point are not known.

As to this clonotype: The CDR3 does not end in the conserved phenylalanine or tryptophan, so this is likely a read error. The J gene is TRBJ2-1, the V gene TRBV15, with D possibly matching TRBD1 (6 bases). Germline V gives CDR1 LNHNV, CDR2 YYDKDF (reference sequence). The CDR3 runs 15 residues. Between the trimmed V and J ends, which lost 1 base and 4 bases, there was a span of 11 bases. In DNA, the CDR3 is TGTGCCACCAGCAGAGTGTCAGGGGCATACAATGAGCAGTTCCTC. This translates into CATSRVSGAYNEQFL.

V gene TRBV3-1 combines with J gene TRBJ2-7; 7 bases agree with TRBD1. The CDR3 loop spans 14 amino acids. The germline gives CDR1 LGHDT, CDR2 YNNKEL (reference sequence). The junction had 5 bases not matched to a gene; V was cut back by 4 bases and J by 2 bases. The chain's CDR3 is CASSLGTVAYEQYF. Here the CDR3 DNA reads TGTGCCAGCAGCCTCGGGACAGTAGCCTACGAGCAGTACTTC.

The CDR3: CATTGEGGTEAFF. Written as DNA, the CDR3 is TGTGCCACAACAGGGGAAGGGGGAACTGAAGCTTTCTTT. This rearrangement joins TRBV2 to TRBJ1-1, with TRBD1 identical over 7 bases. The germline gives CDR1 SNHLY, CDR2 FYNNEI. With 10 bases clipped from V and 5 bases from J, the junction kept 10 bases outside the gene matches. CDR3 length: 13 residues.

The chain joins TRBV6-6 to TRBJ1-4; 8 bases line up with TRBD1. V lost 4 bases and J lost 8; bases outside the gene matches: 3. This CDR3 is 13 amino acids long. Germline lookup yields CDR1 MNHNY and CDR2 SVGAGI (reference sequence). Written as DNA, the CDR3 is TGTGCCAGCAGTTCCTACAGGGGGGAAAAACTGTTTTTT. Translating it yields CASSSYRGEKLFF.

The chain combines TRBV20-1 with TRBJ1-1, with D hard to call. The CDR3 totals 15 residues. Germline loops: CDR1 DFQATT, CDR2 SNEGSKA (reference sequence). V was trimmed by 6 bases and J by 2 bases, leaving 19 bases between them. The CDR3 DNA reads as TGCAGTGCAACATACAGTGGGCCGGCCAACACTGAAGCTTTCTTT. Amino acid sequence: CSATYSGPANTEAFF.

This clonotype was seen many times. The chain recombines TRBV7-6 with TRBJ2-3; possible D gene TRBD2, 7 bases. Trimming removed 4 bases at V and 0 bases at J, with 23 bases between. Germline values: CDR1 SGHVS, CDR2 FNYEAQ. This CDR3 contains 19 residues. This chain's CDR3 is CASSWGDTAGSTSTDTQYF. In DNA, the CDR3 is TGTGCCAGCAGCTGGGGGGACACAGCGGGAAGTACTAGCACAGATACGCAGTATTTT.

This clonotype was recorded many times. The V call is TRBV5-5, the J call TRBJ2-1; D uncertain. The CDR3 contains 12 residues. V lost 0 bases and J lost 6, with 4 bases in between. The germline CDR1 and CDR2 sequences are SGHKS and YYEKEE (reference sequence). As DNA, the CDR3 is TGTGCCAGCAGCTTGGTTCCCAATGAGCAGTTCTTC. Translation gives CASSLVPNEQFF.

This clonotype occurred many times. The chain carries TRBV5-1 and TRBJ1-1; 8 nucleotides line up with TRBD1. CDR3 length: 14 amino acids. Germline CDR1 reads SGHRS; CDR2 reads YFSETQ. V lost 1 base to trimming and J lost 3 bases; unmatched junction nucleotides: 2. CDR3 in DNA: TGCGCCAGCAGCTTGACAGGGGGGGACACTGAAGCTTTCTTT. Its translation is CASSLTGGDTEAFF.

The gene calls are TRBV4-2 and TRBJ2-1; 12 bases line up with TRBD2. The germline CDR1 and CDR2 sequences are LGHNA and YNFKEQ. V dropped 3 bases and J dropped 7; count of bases not matched to a gene: 10. The CDR3 runs to 17 residues. CDR3 amino acids: CASSQGLFGTSGNEQFF. DNA for the CDR3: TGTGCCAGCAGCCAGGGATTATTTGGGACTAGCGGGAATGAGCAGTTCTTC.

The chain joins TRBV12-3 or TRBV12-4 to TRBJ2-3; D is undetermined. CDR3 size: 11 residues. V lost 6 bases, J lost 5 bases, and 6 bases lay in between. The CDR3, as DNA: TGTGCCAGCAGGCTAGGAGATACGCAGTATTTT. Translating it yields CASRLGDTQYF.

The chain joins TRBV5-4 to TRBJ2-3; 7 bases map to TRBD2. Trimming at V came to 5 bases and at J to 5 bases, leaving 14 bases not matched to a gene. The length of the CDR3 is 16 residues. Germline CDR1 and CDR2: SGHNT and YYREEE (reference sequence). The CDR3 loop is CASSGGTAGVEDTQYF. As DNA, the CDR3 is TGTGCCAGCAGTGGGGGGACGGCGGGAGTAGAAGATACGCAGTATTTT.

This clonotype turned up a few times. The chain uses TRBV3-1 and TRBJ1-2, with D maybe TRBD1 (6 bases). Germline-derived CDR1 and CDR2 are LGHDT and YNNKEL (reference sequence). V gave up 1 base and J gave up 0 bases, with 9 bases separating them. This CDR3 comprises 15 residues. CDR3 protein: CASSQVGGPNYGYTF. The CDR3 bases are TGTGCCAGCAGCCAAGTTGGGGGGCCTAACTATGGCTACACCTTC.

This chain links TRBV7-9 with TRBJ2-5; tentatively, D is TRBD1 (6 bases). Germline V gene sequence: CDR1 SEHNR, CDR2 FQNEAQ (reference sequence). The CDR3 sequence is 16 residues long. Trimming removed 7 bases at V and 2 bases at J, with 20 bases between. CDR3 in amino acids: CASTLRRTAHQETQYF. CDR3 DNA: TGTGCCAGCACCCTTAGACGGACAGCTCATCAAGAGACCCAGTACTTC.

J is TRBJ2-7 and V is TRBV29-1; 10 bases align to TRBD1. Germline V gene sequence: CDR1 SQVTM, CDR2 ANQGSEA. The CDR3 loop spans 14 amino acids. Losses at the gene ends were 5 bases for V and 6 bases for J; bases not matched to a gene: 10. The CDR3 here is CSVSGQGEAAEQYF. The CDR3 bases are TGCAGCGTTTCCGGACAGGGGGAGGCCGCCGAGCAGTACTTC.

The table lists this clonotype with a few counts. The chain joins TRBV10-3 to TRBJ2-7; no reliable D call. The CDR3 runs 17 residues. The germline gives CDR1 ENHRY, CDR2 SYGVKD. V lost 4 bases and J lost 3, with 22 bases in between. In nucleotides, the CDR3 is TGTGCCATCAGTGGCTCCTCAAAGCGAGGTACCCTCTACGAGCAGTACTTC. Its protein is CAISGSSKRGTLYEQYF.

This clonotype was seen a few times. This sequence joins TRBV7-2 and TRBJ2-5, with 12 bases matching TRBD2. Trimming at V came to 4 bases and at J to 2 bases, leaving 11 bases not matched to a gene. CDR1 and CDR2 (germline): SGHTA, FQGNSA. The CDR3 has 18 amino acids. CDR3 in amino acids: CASSSTPGLAGGQETQYF. The DNA for the CDR3 is TGTGCCAGCAGCTCAACCCCCGGGCTAGCGGGAGGGCAAGAGACCCAGTACTTC.

This chain uses TRBV12-3 or TRBV12-4 with TRBJ2-7; 11 bases line up with TRBD1. The CDR3 is made up of 15 amino acids. Trimming took 2 bases from V and 6 from J; bases not matched to a gene: 6. CDR3 nucleotides: TGTGCCAGCAGTTTATCTGGGACAGGGGGGCTCGAGCAGTACTTC. It encodes CASSLSGTGGLEQYF.

The CDR3: CATSDLRQRQYF. The CDR3 nucleotides are TGTGCCACCAGTGATTTGCGACAGAGACAGTACTTC. This chain connects TRBV24-1 to TRBJ2-7, with D maybe TRBD1 (5 bases). The CDR3 loop spans 12 amino acids. The V end lost 0 bases, the J end lost 10 bases, and 9 bases lay between the germline ends. CDR1 is KGHDR, CDR2 SFDVKD, per germline.

This clonotype was detected a few times. This chain joins TRBV30 and TRBJ2-7; TRBD2 aligns across 11 bases. Germline V gives CDR1 GTSNPN, CDR2 SVGIG (reference sequence). The CDR3 length is 17 residues. The J segment lost 4 bases and the V segment lost 0 bases, leaving 11 bases of the junction unmatched. The CDR3 is CAWSVLGVAGGRYEQYF. The CDR3 DNA reads TGTGCCTGGAGTGTACTCGGGGTAGCGGGAGGGCGGTACGAGCAGTACTTC.

The chain joins TRBV19 to TRBJ2-4, with 7 bases matching TRBD1. The V gene's germline CDR1 is LNHDA and CDR2 SQIVND (reference sequence). The length of the CDR3 is 15 residues. V shed 4 bases and J 8 bases; nucleotides not matched to a gene: 11. The CDR3 nucleotides are TGTGCCAGTAGTAATAGGGCACAGGGGAAGGACATTCAGTACTTC. It is translated as CASSNRAQGKDIQYF.

The rearrangement links TRBV6-5 to TRBJ1-1; D may be TRBD1 (5 bases). CDR1 is MNHEY and CDR2 is SVGAGI in the germline V gene. V lost 6 bases and J 5 bases, leaving 7 bases between the germline ends. This CDR3 spans 11 amino acids. CDR3 coding DNA: TGTGCCAGCAGAGGGGCTACTGAAGCTTTCTTT. Its protein is CASRGATEAFF.

This chain joins TRBV20-1 and TRBJ2-1; 10 bases agree with TRBD2. The trim removed 0 bases at V and 4 bases at J, leaving 9 bases unmatched. Germline CDR1 reads DFQATT; CDR2 reads SNEGSKA (reference sequence). The CDR3 sequence is 17 residues long. The CDR3 region has the DNA TGCAGTGCTAGAGATTCCTCAGCGGGAGGGGGATACAATGAGCAGTTCTTC. Translating gives CSARDSSAGGGYNEQFF.

The rearrangement uses TRBV4-3 and TRBJ2-6; D is perhaps TRBD2 (6 bases). Per germline, CDR1 LGHNA and CDR2 YSLEER. The CDR3 is 17 amino acids. Trimming left V 0 bases short and J 1 base short, with 10 bases between. In DNA, the CDR3 is TGCGCCAGCAGCCAAGAGAGTGCGGGATCTGGGGCCAACGTCCTGACTTTC. Amino acid sequence: CASSQESAGSGANVLTF.

The chain employs TRBV28 and TRBJ2-7, with 12 bases that match TRBD2. The CDR3 consists of 17 residues. Germline CDR1 reads MDHEN; CDR2 reads SYDVKM. V lost 6 bases, J lost 3 bases, and 12 bases stayed unmatched. The CDR3 sequence: CASRSSGGAPRDYEQYF. In DNA, the CDR3 is TGTGCCAGCAGATCTAGCGGGGGGGCCCCCAGGGACTACGAGCAGTACTTC.

This clonotype was picked up a small number of times. This chain connects TRBV5-5 to TRBJ1-4, with D tentatively TRBD1 (5 bases). The germline gives CDR1 SGHKS, CDR2 YYEKEE (reference sequence). The CDR3 consists of 17 residues. V was clipped by 4 bases and J by 0 bases, with 16 bases between them. CDR3 loop: CASSLRGKPATNEKLFF. Here the CDR3 DNA reads TGTGCCAGCAGCCTACGGGGGAAGCCTGCAACTAATGAAAAACTGTTTTTT.

The V call is TRBV12-3 or TRBV12-4, the J call TRBJ1-2; no clear D gene. CDR3 length equals 13 residues. V gave up 1 base and J gave up 6 bases, with 9 bases separating them. The CDR3 protein is CASSLGQPNGYTF. CDR3 nucleotide sequence: TGTGCCAGCAGTTTAGGGCAGCCTAATGGCTACACCTTC.

This clonotype was seen a handful of times. This rearrangement joins TRBV19 to TRBJ2-4; D is perhaps TRBD1 (5 bases). This CDR3 region has 15 residues. CDR1 LNHDA and CDR2 SQIVND come from the germline V gene (reference sequence). V was pared by 3 bases and J by 5 bases, with 14 bases between. This chain's CDR3 is CASSIVGQGQNIQYF. CDR3 in DNA: TGTGCCAGTAGTATTGTAGGGCAGGGCCAAAACATTCAGTACTTC.

This clonotype was recorded a few times. The rearrangement uses TRBV4-2 and TRBJ2-7; D is uncertain. The V gene's germline CDR1 is LGHNA and CDR2 YNFKEQ. This CDR3 is 13 amino acids long. V was pared by 0 bases and J by 2 bases, with 5 bases between. The CDR3 loop reads CASSQEQPYEQYF. The CDR3 DNA reads TGTGCCAGCAGCCAAGAACAGCCCTACGAGCAGTACTTC.